This T cell receptor beta chain was captured by sequencing in a study of human T cells and chemical hapten exposure. Whole-study context: How much TCR each sample yielded varied, mostly because pooled library volumes differed slightly.

From the RACE reads, TCRdb called clonotypes with MiXCR, one entry per CDR3 protein. This table holds some 200,000 distinct CDR3 sequences, about a fifth found once. The CDR3 length is 13 residues. Trimming left V 2 bases short and J 5 bases short, with 10 bases between. Time point in this sample: patch test 1, 2 weeks after DPC sensitization. This sample's treatment: therapeutic diphenylcyclopropenone sensitization with weekly scalp DPC. The chain uses TRBV12-3 or TRBV12-4 and TRBJ2-7; D might be TRBD2 (5 bases). The TCR was taken from a woman in her 50s with alopecia areata. Some clones in this sample may be carry-over from other donors' samples. The sequenced sample was whole blood, obtained in connection with sensitization to the hapten diphenylcyclopropenone (DPC). The CDR3 nucleotides are TGTGCCAGCAGTTTATATCGGCGGGACGAGCAGTACTTC. Translating it yields CASSLYRRDEQYF.